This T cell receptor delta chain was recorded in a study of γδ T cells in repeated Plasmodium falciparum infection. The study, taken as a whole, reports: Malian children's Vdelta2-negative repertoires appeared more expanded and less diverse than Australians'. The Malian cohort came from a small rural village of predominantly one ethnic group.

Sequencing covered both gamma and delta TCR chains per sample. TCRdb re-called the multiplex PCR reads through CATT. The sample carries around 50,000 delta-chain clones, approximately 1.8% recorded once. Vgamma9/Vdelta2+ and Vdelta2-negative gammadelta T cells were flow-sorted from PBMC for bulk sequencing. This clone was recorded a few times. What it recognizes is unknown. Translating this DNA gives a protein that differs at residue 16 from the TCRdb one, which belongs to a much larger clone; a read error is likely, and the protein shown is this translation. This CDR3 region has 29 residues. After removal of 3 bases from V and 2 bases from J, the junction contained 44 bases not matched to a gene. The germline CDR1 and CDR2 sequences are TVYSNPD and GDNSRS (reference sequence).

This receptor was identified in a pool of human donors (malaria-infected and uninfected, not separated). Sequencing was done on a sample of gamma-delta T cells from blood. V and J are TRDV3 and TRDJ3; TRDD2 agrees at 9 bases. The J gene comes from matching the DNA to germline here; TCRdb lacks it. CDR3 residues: CAFPVPSYPRSANYWRIIVGAWDTRQMFF. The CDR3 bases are TGTGCCTTCCCCGTGCCTTCCTACCCCAGATCCGCCAATTACTGGAGGATAATCGTCGGGGCCTGGGACACCCGACAGATGTTTTTC.